Each of the 10 T cell receptor beta chains below was sequenced from the same sample in a study of CD8 T cells in ankylosing spondylitis. Overall study results and limits: A motif of under 10 highly homologous TCR beta variants was seen as apparently characteristic of ankylosing spondylitis blood.

Their antigen targets remain unknown. TCRdb used MiXCR to reprocess the 5' RACE reads, holding one entry per CDR3 protein. The sample includes 100,000 or so distinct CDR3 sequences, roughly 8.5% of them seen just once. The sequenced sample was blood, either unsorted or a sorted T cell fraction (not recorded which). All receptors derive from a male donor with ankylosing spondylitis.

This clonotype was observed many times. This CDR3 is CASSQALAAENNEQFF. The CDR3 nucleotides are TGCGCCAGCAGCCAAGCCCTAGCGGCCGAGAACAATGAGCAGTTCTTC. The genes are TRBV4-1 and TRBJ2-1, with TRBD2 matching over 7 bases. The CDR3 contains 16 residues. The ends lost 1 base at V and 5 bases at J; junction bases unmatched: 8. Germline V gives CDR1 MGHRA, CDR2 YSYEKL.

The chain employs TRBV6-1 and TRBJ2-5, with unresolved D. Germline V CDR1 and CDR2: MNHNS, SASEGT. V lost 7 bases, J lost 2 bases, and 8 bases lay in between. The CDR3 spans 12 residues. The CDR3: CASNKGQETQYF. DNA for the CDR3: TGTGCCAGCAATAAGGGTCAAGAGACCCAGTACTTC.

This clonotype was seen more than once but under ten times. The chain is built from TRBV24-1 and TRBJ2-1; D is undetermined. V was pared by 5 bases and J by 7 bases, with 14 bases between. Germline-derived CDR1 and CDR2 are KGHDR and SFDVKD. The CDR3 is 14 residues long. CDR3 nucleotides: TGTGCCACCAGTGGGCAAGGGTATGTGAATGAGCAGTTCTTC. Translation: CATSGQGYVNEQFF.

This clonotype was detected many times. This chain links TRBV5-1 with TRBJ2-7; perhaps TRBD2 as D (6 bases). The CDR3 is 15 residues long. The germline CDR1 and CDR2 sequences are SGHRS and YFSETQ. V shed 0 bases and J shed 7 bases, with 17 bases lying between them. The DNA for the CDR3 is TGCGCCAGCAGCTTGGAGCCGGGAGAACAGAAGGAGCAGTACTTC. As protein: CASSLEPGEQKEQYF.

The chain recombines TRBV20-1 with TRBJ2-5; 15 bases are a match to TRBD2. The V gene's germline CDR1 is DFQATT and CDR2 SNEGSKA (reference sequence). The V gene end was trimmed by 5 bases and the J gene end by 4 bases; junction bases not matched to a gene: 5. The length of the CDR3 is 15 residues. The CDR3 protein is CSAVGLAGGPETQYF. As DNA, the CDR3 is TGCAGTGCTGTCGGACTAGCGGGAGGGCCAGAGACCCAGTACTTC.

The chain is built from TRBV18 and TRBJ2-1; 9 bases match TRBD1. CDR1 and CDR2 from the germline V gene are KGHSH and LQKENI. V shed 3 bases and J 4 bases; nucleotides not matched to a gene: 7. The CDR3 totals 16 residues. The CDR3 loop is CASSPDRGQGYNEQFF. The CDR3 nucleotides read TGTGCCAGCTCACCCGACCGGGGACAGGGTTACAATGAGCAGTTCTTC. Looking up the rest from reference TRBV18 and TRBJ2-1 gives the full variable domain: NAGVMQNPRHLVRRRGQEARLRCSPMKGHSHVYWYRQLPEEGLKFMVYLQKENIIDESGMPKERFSAEFPKEGPSILRIQQVVRGDSAAYFCASSPDRGQGYNEQFFGPGTRLTVL.

The table lists this clonotype with many counts. The chain employs TRBV29-1 and TRBJ2-2; D unresolved. V dropped 4 bases and J dropped 2 bases, with 8 bases sitting between them. CDR1 and CDR2 (germline): SQVTM, ANQGSEA. The length of the CDR3 is 13 residues. As DNA, the CDR3 is TGCAGCGTTGTACGGATCAACACCGGGGAGCTGTTTTTT. It is translated as CSVVRINTGELFF.

V is TRBV6-1 and J is TRBJ2-1; D possibly matches TRBD1 or TRBD2 (5 bases each). Germline CDR1 and CDR2: MNHNS and SASEGT. This CDR3 region has 13 residues. Between the trimmed V and J ends, which lost 2 bases and 8 bases, there was a span of 10 bases. In DNA form, the CDR3 reads TGTGCCAGCAGTGAATGGTGGGGGTATGAGCAGTTCTTC. Its translation is CASSEWWGYEQFF.

This chain joins TRBV5-1 and TRBJ2-5; the match to TRBD2 covers 11 bases. Germline assignment: CDR1 SGHRS and CDR2 YFSETQ. The length of the CDR3 is 15 residues. After removal of 1 base from V and 4 bases from J, the junction contained 3 bases not matched to a gene. CDR3 in DNA: TGCGCCAGCAGCTTGTGGCTAGCGGGAGGAGAGACCCAGTACTTC. Translated: CASSLWLAGGETQYF.

The sample holds a few counts of this clonotype. The rearrangement joins TRBV9 to TRBJ2-7; 10 bases map to TRBD2. Germline lookup yields CDR1 SGDLS and CDR2 YYNGEE. Trimming at V came to 8 bases and at J to 1 base, leaving 3 bases not matched to a gene. This CDR3 has 13 amino acids. CDR3 sequence reads: CASAAGGSYEQYF. CDR3 DNA: TGTGCCAGTGCAGCGGGGGGGTCCTACGAGCAGTACTTC.